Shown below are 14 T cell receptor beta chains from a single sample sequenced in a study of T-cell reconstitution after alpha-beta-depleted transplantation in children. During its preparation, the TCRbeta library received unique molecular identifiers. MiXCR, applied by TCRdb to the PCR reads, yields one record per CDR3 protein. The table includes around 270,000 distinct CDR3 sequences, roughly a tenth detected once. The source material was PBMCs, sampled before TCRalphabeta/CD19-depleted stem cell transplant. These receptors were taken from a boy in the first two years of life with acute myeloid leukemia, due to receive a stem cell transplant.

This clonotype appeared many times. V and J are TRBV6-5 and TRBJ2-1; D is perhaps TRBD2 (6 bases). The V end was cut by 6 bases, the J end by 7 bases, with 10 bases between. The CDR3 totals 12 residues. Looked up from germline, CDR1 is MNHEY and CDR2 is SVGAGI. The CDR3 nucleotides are TGTGCCAGCAGGGGACTTCCGAATGAGCAGTTCTTC. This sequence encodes CASRGLPNEQFF.

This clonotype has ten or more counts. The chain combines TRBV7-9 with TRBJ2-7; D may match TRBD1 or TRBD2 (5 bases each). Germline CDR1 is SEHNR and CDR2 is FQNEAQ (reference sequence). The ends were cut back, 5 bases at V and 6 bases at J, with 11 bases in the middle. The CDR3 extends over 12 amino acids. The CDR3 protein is CASSQLGVEQYF. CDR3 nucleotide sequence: TGTGCCAGCAGCCAGTTGGGGGTCGAGCAGTACTTC.

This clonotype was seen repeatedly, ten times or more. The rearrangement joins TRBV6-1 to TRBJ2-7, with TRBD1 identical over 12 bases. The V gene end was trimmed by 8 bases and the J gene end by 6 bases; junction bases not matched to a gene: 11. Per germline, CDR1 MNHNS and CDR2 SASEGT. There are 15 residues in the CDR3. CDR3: CASHPGWDRGLEQYF. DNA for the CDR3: TGTGCCAGCCATCCTGGGTGGGACAGGGGGCTCGAGCAGTACTTC.

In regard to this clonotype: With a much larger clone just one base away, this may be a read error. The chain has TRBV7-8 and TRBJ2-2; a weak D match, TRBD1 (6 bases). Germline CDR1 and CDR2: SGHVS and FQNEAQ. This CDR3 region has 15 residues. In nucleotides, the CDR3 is TGTGCCAGCAGCTTCTACAGGGTCAACATCGGGGAGCTGTTTTTT. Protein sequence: CASSFYRVNIGELFF.

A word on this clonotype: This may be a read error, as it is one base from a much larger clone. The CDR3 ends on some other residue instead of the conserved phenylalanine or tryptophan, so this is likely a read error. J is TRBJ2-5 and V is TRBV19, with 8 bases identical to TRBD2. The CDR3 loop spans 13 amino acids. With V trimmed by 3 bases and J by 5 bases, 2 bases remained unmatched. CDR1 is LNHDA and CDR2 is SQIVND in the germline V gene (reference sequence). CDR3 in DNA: TGTGCCAGTAGTATCCAGCGGGAGGAGACCCAGTACGTC. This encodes CASSIQREETQYV.

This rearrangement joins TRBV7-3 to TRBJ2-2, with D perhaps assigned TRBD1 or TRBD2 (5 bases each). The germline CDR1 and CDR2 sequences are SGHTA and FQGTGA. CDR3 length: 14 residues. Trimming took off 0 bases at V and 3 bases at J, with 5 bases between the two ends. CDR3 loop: CASSLTGHTGELFF. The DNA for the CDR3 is TGTGCCAGCAGCTTAACGGGACACACCGGGGAGCTGTTTTTT.

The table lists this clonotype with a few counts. In DNA, the CDR3 is TGTGCCATCAGTGGGGCGGAGGGGACTGAGCAGTTCTTC. Translating gives CAISGAEGTEQFF. This sequence joins TRBV10-3 and TRBJ2-1, with D tentatively TRBD2 (6 bases). The CDR3 runs to 13 residues. Germline CDR1 ENHRY, CDR2 SYGVKD. Deletions cut 4 bases from V and 9 bases from J, with 13 bases between.

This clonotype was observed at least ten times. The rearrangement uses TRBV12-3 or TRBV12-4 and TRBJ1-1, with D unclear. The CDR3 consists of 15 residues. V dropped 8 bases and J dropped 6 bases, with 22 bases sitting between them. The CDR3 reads CASSVEGRAWPEAFF. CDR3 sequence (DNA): TGTGCCAGCTCAGTTGAGGGTAGGGCGTGGCCTGAAGCTTTCTTT.

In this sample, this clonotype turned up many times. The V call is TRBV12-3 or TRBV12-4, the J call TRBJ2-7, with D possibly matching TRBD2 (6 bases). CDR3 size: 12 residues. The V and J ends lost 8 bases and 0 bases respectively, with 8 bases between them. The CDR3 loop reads CASGGISYEQYF. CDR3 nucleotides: TGTGCCAGCGGCGGGATCTCCTACGAGCAGTACTTC.

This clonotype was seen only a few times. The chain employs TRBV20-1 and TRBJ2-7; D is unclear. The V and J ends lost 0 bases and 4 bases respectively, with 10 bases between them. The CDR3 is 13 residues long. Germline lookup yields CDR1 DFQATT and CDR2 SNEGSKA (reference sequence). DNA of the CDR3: TGCAGTGCTAGAGAGGGGTTTGATTACGAGCAGTACTTC. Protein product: CSAREGFDYEQYF.

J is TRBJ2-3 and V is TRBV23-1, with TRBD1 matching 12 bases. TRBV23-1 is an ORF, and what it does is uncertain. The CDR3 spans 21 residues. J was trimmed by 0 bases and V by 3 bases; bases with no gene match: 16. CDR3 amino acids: CASSQIGTGGARSYSTDTQYF. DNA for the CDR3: TGCGCCAGCAGTCAGATCGGGACAGGGGGCGCCCGATCCTATAGCACAGATACGCAGTATTTT.

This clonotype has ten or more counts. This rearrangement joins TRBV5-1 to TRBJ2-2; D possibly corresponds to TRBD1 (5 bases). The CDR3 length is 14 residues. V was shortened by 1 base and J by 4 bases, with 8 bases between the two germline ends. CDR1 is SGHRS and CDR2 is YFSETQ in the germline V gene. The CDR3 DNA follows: TGCGCCAGCAGCTTGCCAGGGTCCACCGGGGAGCTGTTTTTT. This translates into CASSLPGSTGELFF. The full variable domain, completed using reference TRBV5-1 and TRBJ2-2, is KAGVTQTPRYLIKTRGQQVTLSCSPISGHRSVSWYQQTPGQGLQFLFEYFSETQRNKGNFPGRFSGRQFSNSRSEMNVSTLELGDSALYLCASSLPGSTGELFFGEGSRLTVL.

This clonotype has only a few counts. The CDR3 DNA follows: TGTGCCAGCAGCCCTCACCAAGGGACCCTTTACAATGAGCAGTTCTTC. It specifies CASSPHQGTLYNEQFF. The rearrangement joins TRBV7-9 to TRBJ2-1; either TRBD1 or TRBD2 may fit D (5 bases each). From germline, CDR1 is SEHNR and CDR2 FQNEAQ (reference sequence). Trimming shortened V by 5 bases and J by 4 bases, and 18 bases separated the two germline ends. The CDR3 length is 16 residues.

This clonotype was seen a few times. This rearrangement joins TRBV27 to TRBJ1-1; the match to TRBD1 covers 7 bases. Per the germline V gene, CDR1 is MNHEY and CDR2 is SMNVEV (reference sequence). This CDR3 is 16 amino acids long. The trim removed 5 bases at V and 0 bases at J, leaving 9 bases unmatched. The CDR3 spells CASSPWDRLLNTEAFF. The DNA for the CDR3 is TGTGCCAGCAGTCCTTGGGACAGACTCTTGAACACTGAAGCTTTCTTT.